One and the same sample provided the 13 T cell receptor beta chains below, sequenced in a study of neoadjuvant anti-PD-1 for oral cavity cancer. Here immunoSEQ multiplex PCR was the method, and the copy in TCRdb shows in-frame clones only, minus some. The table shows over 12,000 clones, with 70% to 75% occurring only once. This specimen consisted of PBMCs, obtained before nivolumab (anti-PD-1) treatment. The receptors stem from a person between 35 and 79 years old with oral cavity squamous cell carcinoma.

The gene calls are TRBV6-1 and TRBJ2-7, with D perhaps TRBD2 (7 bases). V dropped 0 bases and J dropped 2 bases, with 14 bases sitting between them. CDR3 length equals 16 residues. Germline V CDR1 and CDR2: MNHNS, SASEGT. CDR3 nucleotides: TGTGCCAGCAGTGAAGCGCCGGGGGGCATCGCCTACGAGCAGTACTTC. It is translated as CASSEAPGGIAYEQYF.

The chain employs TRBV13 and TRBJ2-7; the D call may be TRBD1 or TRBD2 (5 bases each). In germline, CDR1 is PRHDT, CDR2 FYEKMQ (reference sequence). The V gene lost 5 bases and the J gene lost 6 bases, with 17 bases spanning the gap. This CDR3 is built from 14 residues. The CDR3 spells CASSHLMGTGEQYF. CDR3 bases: TGTGCCAGCAGCCACCTCATGGGGACGGGCGAGCAGTACTTC.

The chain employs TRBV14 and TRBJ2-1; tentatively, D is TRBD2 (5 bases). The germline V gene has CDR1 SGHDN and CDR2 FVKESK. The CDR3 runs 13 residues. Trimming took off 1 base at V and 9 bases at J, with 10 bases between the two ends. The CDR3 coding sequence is TGTGCCAGCAGCCAAGCCACTAGTGGTGAGCAGTTCTTC. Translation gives CASSQATSGEQFF.

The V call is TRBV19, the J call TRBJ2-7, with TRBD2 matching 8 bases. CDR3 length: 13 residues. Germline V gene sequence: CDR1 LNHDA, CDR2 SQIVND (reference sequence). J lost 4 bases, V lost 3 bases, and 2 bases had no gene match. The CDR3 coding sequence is TGTGCCAGTAGTATTGGCGGGAGGTACGAGCAGTACTTC. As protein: CASSIGGRYEQYF.

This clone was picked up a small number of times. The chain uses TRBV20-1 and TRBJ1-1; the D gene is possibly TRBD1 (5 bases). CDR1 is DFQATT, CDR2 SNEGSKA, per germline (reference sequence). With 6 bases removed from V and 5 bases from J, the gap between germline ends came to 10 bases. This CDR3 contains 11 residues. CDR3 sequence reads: CSAGRGTEAFF. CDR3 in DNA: TGCAGTGCCGGGAGGGGTACTGAAGCTTTCTTT.

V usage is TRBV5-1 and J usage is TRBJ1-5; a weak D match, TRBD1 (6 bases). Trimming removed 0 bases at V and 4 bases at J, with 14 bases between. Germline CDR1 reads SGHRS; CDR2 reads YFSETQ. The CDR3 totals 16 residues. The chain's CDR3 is CASSLGTVRVNQPQHF. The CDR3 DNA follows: TGCGCCAGCAGCTTGGGGACAGTCCGTGTTAATCAGCCCCAGCATTTT.

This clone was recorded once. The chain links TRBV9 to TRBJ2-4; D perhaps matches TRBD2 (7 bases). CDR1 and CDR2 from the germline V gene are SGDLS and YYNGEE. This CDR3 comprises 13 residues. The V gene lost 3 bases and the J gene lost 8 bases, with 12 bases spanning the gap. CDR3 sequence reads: CASSARGGDIQYF. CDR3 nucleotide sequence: TGTGCCAGCAGCGCCAGGGGAGGGGACATTCAGTACTTC.

The CDR3 sequence: CASKPQGAGQETQYF. CDR3 DNA sequence: TGTGCCAGCAAACCCCAGGGGGCTGGCCAAGAGACCCAGTACTTC. This chain uses TRBV7-8 with TRBJ2-5; TRBD1 matches 8 bases. This CDR3 contains 15 residues. The germline gives CDR1 SGHVS, CDR2 FQNEAQ. The junction had 8 bases not matched to a gene; V was cut back by 7 bases and J by 1 base.

The CDR3 DNA follows: TGCGCCAGCAGCTTGTGGGGGCGCGGGGGGAAGAGCACAGATACGCAGTATTTT. Translation: CASSLWGRGGKSTDTQYF. This chain links TRBV5-1 with TRBJ2-3; TRBD2 matches 8 bases. CDR1 is SGHRS, CDR2 YFSETQ, per germline. V shed 1 base, J shed 0 bases, and the junction held 10 bases outside the gene matches. The CDR3 contains 18 residues.

The CDR3 nucleotides read TGTGCCAGCACCTTGGGGAGGGGGGGCAATGGCTACACCTTC. It is translated as CASTLGRGGNGYTF. J is TRBJ1-2 and V is TRBV28, with TRBD1 as a possible D gene (6 bases). CDR1 and CDR2 (germline): MDHEN, SYDVKM. V shed 7 bases and J shed 6 bases, with 18 bases lying between them. This CDR3 has 14 residues.

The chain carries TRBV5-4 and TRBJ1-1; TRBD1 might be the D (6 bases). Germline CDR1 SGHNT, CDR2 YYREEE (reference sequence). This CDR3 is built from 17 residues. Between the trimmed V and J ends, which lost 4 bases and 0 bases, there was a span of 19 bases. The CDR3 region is CASSLTGYRWVNTEAFF. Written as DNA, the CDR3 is TGTGCCAGCAGCCTAACAGGGTATAGATGGGTGAACACTGAAGCTTTCTTT. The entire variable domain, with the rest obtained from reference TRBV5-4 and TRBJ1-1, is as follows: ETGVTQSPTHLIKTRGQQVTLRCSSQSGHNTVSWYQQALGQGPQFIFQYYREEENGRGNFPPRFSGLQFPNYSSELNVNALELDDSALYLCASSLTGYRWVNTEAFFGQGTRLTVV.

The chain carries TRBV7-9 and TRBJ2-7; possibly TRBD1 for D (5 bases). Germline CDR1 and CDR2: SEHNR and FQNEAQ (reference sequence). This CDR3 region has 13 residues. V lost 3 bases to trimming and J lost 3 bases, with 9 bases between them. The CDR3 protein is CASSLWGGYEQYF. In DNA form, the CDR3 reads TGTGCCAGCAGCTTGTGGGGCGGCTACGAGCAGTACTTC.

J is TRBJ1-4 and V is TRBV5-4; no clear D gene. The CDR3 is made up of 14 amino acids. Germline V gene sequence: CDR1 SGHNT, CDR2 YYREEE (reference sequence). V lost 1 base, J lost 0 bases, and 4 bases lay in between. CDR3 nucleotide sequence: TGTGCCAGCAGCTTGAGCGCAACTAATGAAAAACTGTTTTTT. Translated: CASSLSATNEKLFF. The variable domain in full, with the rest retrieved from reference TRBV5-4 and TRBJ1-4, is ETGVTQSPTHLIKTRGQQVTLRCSSQSGHNTVSWYQQALGQGPQFIFQYYREEENGRGNFPPRFSGLQFPNYSSELNVNALELDDSALYLCASSLSATNEKLFFGSGTQLSVL.